This TCR beta chain was captured in a study of T cells expressing NK-cell markers. Background on the study: Seven of the eight sequenced donors were classified as HCMV-seropositive, and one was classified as seronegative. General study points: Dominant NKG2C+ clonotypes accounted for about 1.0-8% of CD8+ T cells in about six donors.

The CDR3 has 13 residues. Germline CDR1 SQVTM, CDR2 ANQGSEA. Remarks on this clonotype: The antigen remains unidentified.

TCRdb re-analyzed the 5' RACE reads; it lists each CDR3 protein once, without DNA. The sample's table shows about 460,000 distinct CDR3 sequences. The sequence came from a woman aged 50 to 60 in good health. The specimen was blood T cells: a sorted CD56 or NKG2C T cell subset, CD4+ or CD8+ T cells, or bulk PBMC T cells (not recorded which). This chain joins TRBV29-1 and TRBJ2-1; TCRdb calls TRBD2, which cannot be checked without DNA. CDR3 amino acids: CSVEPKYSGSGFF.